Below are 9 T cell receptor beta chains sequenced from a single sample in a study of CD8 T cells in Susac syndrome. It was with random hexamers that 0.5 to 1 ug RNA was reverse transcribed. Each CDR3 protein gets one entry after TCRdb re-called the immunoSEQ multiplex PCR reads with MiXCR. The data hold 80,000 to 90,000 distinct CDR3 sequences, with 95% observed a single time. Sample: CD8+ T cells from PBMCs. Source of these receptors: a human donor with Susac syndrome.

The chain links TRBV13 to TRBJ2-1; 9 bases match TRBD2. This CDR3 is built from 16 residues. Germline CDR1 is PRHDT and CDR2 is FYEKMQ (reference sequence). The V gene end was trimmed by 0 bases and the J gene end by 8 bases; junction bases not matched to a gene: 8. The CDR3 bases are TGTGCCAGCAGCTTAGGCCGGACGCGGGAGGGGCATGAGCAGTTCTTC. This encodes CASSLGRTREGHEQFF. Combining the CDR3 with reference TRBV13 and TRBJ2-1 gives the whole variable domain AAGVIQSPRHLIKEKRETATLKCYPIPRHDTVYWYQQGPGQDPQFLISFYEKMQSDKGSIPDRFSAQQFSDYHSELNMSSLELGDSALYFCASSLGRTREGHEQFFGPGTRLTVL.

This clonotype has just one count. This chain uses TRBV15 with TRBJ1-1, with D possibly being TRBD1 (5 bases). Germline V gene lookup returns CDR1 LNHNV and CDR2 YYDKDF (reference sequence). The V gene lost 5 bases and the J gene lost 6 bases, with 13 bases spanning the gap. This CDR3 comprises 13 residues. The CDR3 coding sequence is TGTGCCACCAGCCTCATATTAGGGGCTGAAGCTTTCTTT. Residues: CATSLILGAEAFF.

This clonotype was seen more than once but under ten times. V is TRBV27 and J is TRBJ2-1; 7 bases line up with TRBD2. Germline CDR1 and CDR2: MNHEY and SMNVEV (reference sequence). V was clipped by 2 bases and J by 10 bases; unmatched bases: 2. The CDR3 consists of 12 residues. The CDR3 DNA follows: TGTGCCAGCAGTTTAGTGGGGGGGGAGCAGTTCTTC. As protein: CASSLVGGEQFF.

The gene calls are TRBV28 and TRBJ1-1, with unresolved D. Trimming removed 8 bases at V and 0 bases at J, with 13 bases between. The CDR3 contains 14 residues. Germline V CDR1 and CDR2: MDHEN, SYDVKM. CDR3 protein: CASLRPIMNTEAFF. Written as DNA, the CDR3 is TGTGCCAGCCTCAGACCTATTATGAACACTGAAGCTTTCTTT.

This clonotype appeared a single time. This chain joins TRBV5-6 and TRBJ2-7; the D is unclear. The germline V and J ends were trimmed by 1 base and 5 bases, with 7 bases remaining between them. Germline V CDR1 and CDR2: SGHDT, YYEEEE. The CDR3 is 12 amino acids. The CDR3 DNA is TGTGCCAGCAGCTTGAGTCAGAACGAGCAGTACTTC. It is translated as CASSLSQNEQYF.

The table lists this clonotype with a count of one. CDR3 sequence reads: CASSSSKSGLAGAGELFF. The CDR3 DNA reads TGTGCCAGCAGCTCCTCTAAATCGGGACTAGCGGGAGCCGGGGAGCTGTTTTTT. V and J are TRBV7-9 and TRBJ2-2, with 14 bases that match TRBD2. The CDR3 contains 18 residues. V was clipped by 4 bases and J by 6 bases; unmatched bases: 10. Germline CDR1 is SEHNR and CDR2 is FQNEAQ (reference sequence).

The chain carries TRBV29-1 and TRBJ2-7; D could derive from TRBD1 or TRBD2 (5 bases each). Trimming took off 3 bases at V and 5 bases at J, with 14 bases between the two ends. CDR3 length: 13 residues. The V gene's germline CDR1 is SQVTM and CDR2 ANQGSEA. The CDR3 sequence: CSVETPGPDEQYF. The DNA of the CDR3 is TGCAGCGTTGAGACCCCGGGACCTGACGAGCAGTACTTC.

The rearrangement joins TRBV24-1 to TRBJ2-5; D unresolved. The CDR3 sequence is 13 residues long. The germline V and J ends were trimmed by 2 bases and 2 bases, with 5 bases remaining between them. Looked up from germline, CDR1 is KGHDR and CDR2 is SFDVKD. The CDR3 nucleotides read TGTGCCACCAGTGATTGGCGACAAGAGACCCAGTACTTC. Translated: CATSDWRQETQYF.

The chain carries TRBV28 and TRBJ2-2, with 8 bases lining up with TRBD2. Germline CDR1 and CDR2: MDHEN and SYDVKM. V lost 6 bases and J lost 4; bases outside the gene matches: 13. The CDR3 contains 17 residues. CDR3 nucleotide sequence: TGTGCCAGCAGCTCCACCCCGGGACTAGTATTCACCGGGGAGCTGTTTTTT. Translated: CASSSTPGLVFTGELFF.